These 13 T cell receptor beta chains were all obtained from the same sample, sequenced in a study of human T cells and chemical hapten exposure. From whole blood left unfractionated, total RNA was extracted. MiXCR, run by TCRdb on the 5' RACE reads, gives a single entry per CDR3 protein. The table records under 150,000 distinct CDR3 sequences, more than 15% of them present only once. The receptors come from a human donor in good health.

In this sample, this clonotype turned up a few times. CDR3 bases: TGTGCCATCAGTGATTCCCTTAGCGGGAGTGCCGAGCAGTACTTC. Amino acid sequence: CAISDSLSGSAEQYF. The V gene is TRBV10-3, the J gene TRBJ2-7, with 9 nucleotides matching TRBD2. This CDR3 contains 15 residues. The germline gives CDR1 ENHRY, CDR2 SYGVKD. J gave up 6 bases and V 3 bases, and 9 bases lay outside the gene matches.

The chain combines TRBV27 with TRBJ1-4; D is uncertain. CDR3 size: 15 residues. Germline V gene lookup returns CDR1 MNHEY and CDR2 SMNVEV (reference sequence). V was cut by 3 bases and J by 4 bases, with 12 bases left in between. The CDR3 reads CASSLDGAFNEKLFF. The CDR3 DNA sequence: TGTGCCAGCAGTTTGGACGGAGCCTTTAATGAAAAACTGTTTTTT.

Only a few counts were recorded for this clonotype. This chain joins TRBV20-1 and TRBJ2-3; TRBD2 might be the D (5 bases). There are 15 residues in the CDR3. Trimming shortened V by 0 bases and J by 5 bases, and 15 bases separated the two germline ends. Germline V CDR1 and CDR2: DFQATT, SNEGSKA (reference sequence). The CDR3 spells CSAREEDFALDTQYF. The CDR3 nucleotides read TGCAGTGCTAGAGAGGAGGACTTTGCCCTAGATACGCAGTATTTT.

For the CDR3, the DNA is TGTGCCAGCAGTCTGGGTCTCAGCGAAGCTTTCTTT. Amino acids: CASSLGLSEAFF. The rearrangement links TRBV6-1 to TRBJ1-1; D not resolved. Germline CDR1 reads MNHNS; CDR2 reads SASEGT. V shed 5 bases and J shed 8 bases, with 12 bases lying between them. The CDR3 sequence is 12 residues long.

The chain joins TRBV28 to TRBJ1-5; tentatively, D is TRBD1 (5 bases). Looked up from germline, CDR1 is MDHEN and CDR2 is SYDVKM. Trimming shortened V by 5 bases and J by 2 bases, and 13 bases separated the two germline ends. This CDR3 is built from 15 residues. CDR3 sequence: CASSGGAPGNQPQHF. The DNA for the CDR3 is TGTGCCAGCAGTGGCGGGGCCCCGGGCAATCAGCCCCAGCATTTT.

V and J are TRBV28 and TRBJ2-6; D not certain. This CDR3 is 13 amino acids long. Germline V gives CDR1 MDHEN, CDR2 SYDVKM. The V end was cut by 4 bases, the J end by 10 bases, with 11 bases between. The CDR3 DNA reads TGTGCCAGCAGTTCCCCGGCCGGTAACGTCCTGACTTTC. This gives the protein CASSSPAGNVLTF.

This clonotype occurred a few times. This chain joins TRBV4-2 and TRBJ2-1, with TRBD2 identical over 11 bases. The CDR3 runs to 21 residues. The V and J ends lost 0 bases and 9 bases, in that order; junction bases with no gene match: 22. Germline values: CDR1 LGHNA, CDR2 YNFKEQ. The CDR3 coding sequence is TGTGCCAGCAGCCAAGAAGCGAAGAGGTCGGATAGCGGGAGGGAGTCGGGTGAGCAGTTCTTC. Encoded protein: CASSQEAKRSDSGRESGEQFF.

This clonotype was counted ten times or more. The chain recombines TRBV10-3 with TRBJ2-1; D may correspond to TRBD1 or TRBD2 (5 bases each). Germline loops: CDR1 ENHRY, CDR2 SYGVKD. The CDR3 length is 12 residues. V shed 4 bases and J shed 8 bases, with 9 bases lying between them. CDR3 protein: CAISGGADEQFF. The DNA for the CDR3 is TGTGCCATCAGTGGAGGGGCTGATGAGCAGTTCTTC.

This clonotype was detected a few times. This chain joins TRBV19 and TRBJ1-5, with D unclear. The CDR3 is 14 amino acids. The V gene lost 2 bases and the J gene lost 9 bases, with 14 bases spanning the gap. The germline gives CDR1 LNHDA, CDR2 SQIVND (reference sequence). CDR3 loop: CASSIQTSPWPQHF. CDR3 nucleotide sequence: TGTGCCAGTAGTATACAGACGAGCCCCTGGCCCCAGCATTTT.

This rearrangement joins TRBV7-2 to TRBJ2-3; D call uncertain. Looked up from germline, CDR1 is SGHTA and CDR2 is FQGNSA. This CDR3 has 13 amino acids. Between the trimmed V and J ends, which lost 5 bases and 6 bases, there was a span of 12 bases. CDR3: CASSPARADTQYF. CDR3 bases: TGTGCCAGCAGCCCTGCGCGAGCCGATACGCAGTATTTT.

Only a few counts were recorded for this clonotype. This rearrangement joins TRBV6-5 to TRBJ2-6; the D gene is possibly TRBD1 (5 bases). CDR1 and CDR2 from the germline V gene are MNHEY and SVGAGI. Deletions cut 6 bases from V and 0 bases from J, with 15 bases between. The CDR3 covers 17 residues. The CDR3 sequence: CASRRQLLFSGANVLTF. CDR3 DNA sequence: TGTGCCAGCAGGCGACAGCTCCTTTTCTCTGGGGCCAACGTCCTGACTTTC.

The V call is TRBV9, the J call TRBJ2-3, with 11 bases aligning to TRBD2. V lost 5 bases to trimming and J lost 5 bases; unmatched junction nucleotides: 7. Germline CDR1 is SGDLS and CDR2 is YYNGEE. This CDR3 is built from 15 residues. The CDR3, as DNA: TGTGCCAGCAGTGCTGGGACTAGCGGAAAAGATACGCAGTATTTT. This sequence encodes CASSAGTSGKDTQYF.

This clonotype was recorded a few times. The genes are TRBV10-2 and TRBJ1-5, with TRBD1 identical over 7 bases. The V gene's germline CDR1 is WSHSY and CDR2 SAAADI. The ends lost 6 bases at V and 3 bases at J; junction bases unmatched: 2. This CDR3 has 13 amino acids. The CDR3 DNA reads TGCGCCAGCAGGGGACAGTCCAATCAGCCCCAGCATTTT. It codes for CASRGQSNQPQHF.